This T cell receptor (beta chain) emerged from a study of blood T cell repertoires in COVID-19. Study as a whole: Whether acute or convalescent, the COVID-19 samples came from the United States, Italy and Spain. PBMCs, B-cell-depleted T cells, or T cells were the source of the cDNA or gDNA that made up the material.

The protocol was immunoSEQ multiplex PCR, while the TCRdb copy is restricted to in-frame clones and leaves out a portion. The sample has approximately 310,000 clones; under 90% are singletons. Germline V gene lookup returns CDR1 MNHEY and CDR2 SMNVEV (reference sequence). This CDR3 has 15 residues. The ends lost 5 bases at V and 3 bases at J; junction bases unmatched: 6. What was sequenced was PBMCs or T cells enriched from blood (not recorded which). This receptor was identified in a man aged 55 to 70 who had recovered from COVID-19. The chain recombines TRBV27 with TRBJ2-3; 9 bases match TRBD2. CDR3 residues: CASSLSLAGTDTQYF. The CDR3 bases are TGTGCCAGCAGTCTAAGCCTAGCGGGGACAGATACGCAGTATTTT.